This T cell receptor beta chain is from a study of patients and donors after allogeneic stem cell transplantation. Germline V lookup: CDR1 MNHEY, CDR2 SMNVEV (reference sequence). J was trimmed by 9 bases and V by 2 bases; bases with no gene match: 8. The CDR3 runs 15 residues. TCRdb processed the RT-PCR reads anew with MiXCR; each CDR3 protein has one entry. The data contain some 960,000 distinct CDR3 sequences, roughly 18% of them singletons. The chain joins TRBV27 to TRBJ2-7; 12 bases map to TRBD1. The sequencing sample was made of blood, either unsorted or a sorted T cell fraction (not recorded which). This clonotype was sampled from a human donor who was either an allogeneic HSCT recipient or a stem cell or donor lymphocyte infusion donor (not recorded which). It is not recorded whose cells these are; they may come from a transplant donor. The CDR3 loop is CASSLRGTGGRVQYF. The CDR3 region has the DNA TGTGCCAGCAGTTTACGCGGGACAGGGGGCAGGGTGCAGTACTTC.